This T cell receptor beta chain came from a study of T-cell reconstitution after alpha-beta-depleted transplantation in children. TCRbeta library construction was performed incorporating unique molecular identifiers. TCRdb passed the PCR reads through MiXCR, listing each CDR3 protein once. The data contain 450,000 to 600,000 distinct CDR3 sequences, 32% of them singletons. The CDR3 runs to 14 residues. Germline assignment: CDR1 SEHNR and CDR2 FQNEAQ (reference sequence). With V trimmed by 5 bases and J by 3 bases, 5 bases remained unmatched. The sequence derives from a human donor who donated a stem cell graft to a child with aplastic anemia. The sample in question was PBMCs from the stem cell graft donor, obtained from the stem cell graft. The chain is built from TRBV7-9 and TRBJ1-2; 8 positions match TRBD1. For the CDR3, the DNA is TGTGCCAGCAGCCCAGGGGGCGGTTACTATGGCTACACCTTC. This codes for CASSPGGGYYGYTF.